Detailed here is one T cell receptor (beta chain). V trimming: 0 bases; J trimming: 4 bases; junction bases outside the gene matches: 3. The CDR3 loop spans 15 amino acids. Germline V lookup: CDR1 SGHRS, CDR2 YFSETQ. The sample belongs to a study of blood T cell repertoires in COVID-19. Sequencing was performed with immunoSEQ multiplex PCR; in TCRdb, only in-frame clones are kept and a portion is missing. The sample consists of some 80,000 clones, around 80% of them appearing once. The TCR sequence derives from a man aged 60-69 years with active or convalescent COVID-19. Sequencing was done on a sample of peripheral blood. The chain uses TRBV5-1 and TRBJ1-2; 10 bases match TRBD1. CDR3 DNA sequence: TGCGCCAGCAGCTTGGGGGACAGGGGTGGCTATGGCTACACCTTC. It encodes CASSLGDRGGYGYTF.